Listed below are T cell receptor beta chains from one sample, sequenced in a study of cytotoxic CD8 clonotypes in ibrutinib-treated CLL. Assay used: immunoSEQ multiplex PCR; TCRdb lists only in-frame clones, some missing. The sample holds over 95,000 clones, about 53% seen once. This sample comprised PBMCs, obtained after 24 months of ibrutinib treatment. The receptors here all came from a human donor with chronic lymphocytic leukemia. Both conserved end residues are part of each CDR3. Each record gives: CDR3 protein, CDR3 DNA, clone size, V gene, D gene, J gene. D genes are given only for firm matches. Expanded clones are given a class, and other clones once, few, many or no size at all.

CDR3 protein: CASSHGKAKCRDTQYF
CDR3 DNA: TGCGCCAGCAGTCATGGAAAGGCCAAATGTCGGGATACGCAGTATTTT
clone size: few
V gene: TRBV23-1
D gene: .
J gene: TRBJ2-3

CDR3 protein: CASKWGLSYNEQFF
CDR3 DNA: TGTGCCAGCAAGTGGGGACTATCCTACAATGAGCAGTTCTTC
clone size: few
V gene: TRBV27
D gene: TRBD2
J gene: TRBJ2-1

CDR3 protein: CASSQGAGLAGEAGELFF
CDR3 DNA: TGCGCCAGCAGCCAAGGGGCGGGACTAGCGGGGGAGGCCGGGGAGCTGTTTTTT
clone size: few
V gene: TRBV4-3
D gene: TRBD2
J gene: TRBJ2-2

CDR3 protein: CASSQRAGGSTDTQYF
CDR3 DNA: TGCGCCAGCAGCCAGAGGGCCGGGGGGAGCACAGATACGCAGTATTTT
clone size: .
V gene: TRBV4-1
D gene: TRBD2
J gene: TRBJ2-3

CDR3 protein: CASSTGSGNTIYF
CDR3 DNA: TGCGCCAGCTCGACAGGTTCTGGAAACACCATATATTTT
clone size: .
V gene: TRBV5-1
D gene: .
J gene: TRBJ1-3

CDR3 protein: CASRGQPGGGTGELFF
CDR3 DNA: TGTGCCAGCAGGGGACAGCCCGGCGGTGGGACCGGGGAGCTGTTTTTT
clone size: .
V gene: TRBV7-2
D gene: TRBD1
J gene: TRBJ2-2

CDR3 protein: CASSLSWGAYNSPLHF
CDR3 DNA: TGTGCCAGCAGTTTATCGTGGGGGGCGTATAATTCACCCCTCCACTTT
clone size: .
V gene: TRBV27
D gene: .
J gene: TRBJ1-6

CDR3 protein: CASSYQGGYEQYF
CDR3 DNA: TGTGCCAGCAGTTACCAGGGAGGCTACGAGCAGTACTTC
clone size: .
V gene: TRBV6-6
D gene: .
J gene: TRBJ2-7

CDR3 protein: CASSAYMTTSYEQYF
CDR3 DNA: TGTGCCAGCAGTGCATACATGACGACGAGCTACGAGCAGTACTTC
clone size: .
V gene: TRBV6-6
D gene: .
J gene: TRBJ2-7

CDR3 protein: CASSSQQGGSFHEQFF
CDR3 DNA: TGTGCCAGCAGTTCTCAACAGGGGGGTTCGTTCCATGAGCAGTTCTTC
clone size: few
V gene: TRBV27
D gene: TRBD1
J gene: TRBJ2-1

CDR3 protein: CASSGETGFEYEQYF
CDR3 DNA: TGTGCCAGCAGTGGGGAGACTGGGTTTGAATACGAGCAGTACTTC
clone size: many
V gene: TRBV6-1
D gene: .
J gene: TRBJ2-7

CDR3 protein: CASSSGTTANTEAFF
CDR3 DNA: TGTGCCAGCAGTTCAGGGACAACAGCGAACACTGAAGCTTTCTTT
clone size: .
V gene: TRBV28
D gene: .
J gene: TRBJ1-1

CDR3 protein: CASTKTTNTEAFF
CDR3 DNA: TGTGCCAGCACGAAGACGACGAACACTGAAGCTTTCTTT
clone size: .
V gene: TRBV6-5
D gene: .
J gene: TRBJ1-1

CDR3 protein: CASSRTGGGRDEQYF
CDR3 DNA: TGTGCCAGCAGCCGGACAGGAGGGGGTAGGGACGAGCAGTACTTC
clone size: .
V gene: TRBV6-5
D gene: .
J gene: TRBJ2-7

CDR3 protein: CASRPGTGVYEQYF
CDR3 DNA: TGCGCCAGCAGACCCGGGACAGGGGTCTACGAGCAGTACTTC
clone size: .
V gene: TRBV5-1
D gene: TRBD1
J gene: TRBJ2-7

CDR3 protein: CASSIADSTDYEQYF
CDR3 DNA: TGTGCCAGTAGTATCGCGGACAGCACTGACTACGAGCAGTACTTC
clone size: .
V gene: TRBV19
D gene: .
J gene: TRBJ2-7

CDR3 protein: CASRETTGSYEQYF
CDR3 DNA: TGTGCCAGCAGGGAAACGACAGGGTCCTACGAGCAGTACTTC
clone size: .
V gene: TRBV14
D gene: TRBD1
J gene: TRBJ2-7

CDR3 protein: CASSPSGQLSGNTIYF
CDR3 DNA: TGTGCCAGCAGCCCCTCGGGACAGCTCTCTGGAAACACCATATATTTT
clone size: .
V gene: TRBV7-2
D gene: TRBD1
J gene: TRBJ1-3

CDR3 protein: CASSYRGFGTGELFF
CDR3 DNA: TGTGCCAGCAGCTATAGGGGTTTCGGCACCGGGGAGCTGTTTTTT
clone size: .
V gene: TRBV2
D gene: .
J gene: TRBJ2-2

CDR3 protein: CASSLRGTSKNIQYF
CDR3 DNA: TGTGCCAGCAGCCTTCGTGGGACTAGCAAAAACATTCAGTACTTC
clone size: .
V gene: TRBV4-2
D gene: TRBD2
J gene: TRBJ2-4

CDR3 protein: CSVVQASNTEAFF
CDR3 DNA: TGCAGCGTTGTTCAGGCTTCGAACACTGAAGCTTTCTTT
clone size: .
V gene: TRBV29-1
D gene: .
J gene: TRBJ1-1

CDR3 protein: CSVGRDRVHEQYF
CDR3 DNA: TGCAGCGTTGGCCGGGACAGGGTTCACGAGCAGTACTTC
clone size: few
V gene: TRBV29-1
D gene: TRBD1
J gene: TRBJ2-7

CDR3 protein: CASSLGTGVNTGELFF
CDR3 DNA: TGCGCCAGCAGCTTGGGGACGGGAGTGAACACCGGGGAGCTGTTTTTT
clone size: .
V gene: TRBV5-1
D gene: .
J gene: TRBJ2-2

CDR3 protein: CASSNLWTGIYGYTF
CDR3 DNA: TGTGCCAGCAGTAACCTATGGACAGGAATTTATGGCTACACCTTC
clone size: .
V gene: TRBV2
D gene: TRBD1
J gene: TRBJ1-2

CDR3 protein: CASSGGTSSETQYF
CDR3 DNA: TGTGCCAGCAGCGGGGGGACTAGTTCGGAGACCCAGTACTTC
clone size: few
V gene: TRBV6-1
D gene: TRBD2
J gene: TRBJ2-5

CDR3 protein: CASSQDSTGNSPLHF
CDR3 DNA: TGTGCCAGCAGCCAAGATTCGACAGGAAATTCACCCCTCCACTTT
clone size: few
V gene: TRBV4-2
D gene: .
J gene: TRBJ1-6

CDR3 protein: CASSPPSGANVLTF
CDR3 DNA: TGTGCCAGCAGCCCCCCCTCTGGGGCCAACGTCCTGACTTTC
clone size: .
V gene: TRBV7-3
D gene: .
J gene: TRBJ2-6

CDR3 protein: CASRSGTGDYGYTF
CDR3 DNA: TGTGCCAGCAGGTCCGGGACAGGGGACTATGGCTACACCTTC
clone size: .
V gene: TRBV7-9
D gene: TRBD1
J gene: TRBJ1-2

CDR3 protein: CASSDQDRVTGELFF
CDR3 DNA: TGTGCCAGCAGTGACCAGGACAGGGTTACCGGGGAGCTGTTTTTT
clone size: many
V gene: TRBV25-1
D gene: TRBD1
J gene: TRBJ2-2

CDR3 protein: CASSPPGDYGYTF
CDR3 DNA: TGTGCCAGTAGCCCCCCGGGCGACTATGGCTACACCTTC
clone size: .
V gene: TRBV19
D gene: .
J gene: TRBJ1-2

CDR3 protein: CASSRTDQETQYF
CDR3 DNA: TGCGCCAGCAGCCGGACGGACCAAGAGACCCAGTACTTC
clone size: few
V gene: TRBV5-1
D gene: .
J gene: TRBJ2-5

CDR3 protein: CASSEFVAGGNYEQYF
CDR3 DNA: TGTGCCAGCAGTGAATTCGTAGCCGGGGGCAACTACGAGCAGTACTTC
clone size: .
V gene: TRBV6-1
D gene: .
J gene: TRBJ2-7